This T cell receptor beta chain was observed in a study of T-cell memory formation after mild COVID-19. Trimming left V 7 bases short and J 0 bases short, with 7 bases between. CDR3 length: 13 residues. One entry per CDR3 protein results from TCRdb running MiXCR on the 5' RACE reads. Here the sample spans about 500,000 distinct CDR3 sequences, about a fifth being singletons. The rearrangement uses TRBV12-3 or TRBV12-4 and TRBJ1-5; D remains ambiguous. The receptor was derived from an adult woman who had mild COVID-19 (a few samples of this study predate the infection). Cell type and time point are not known. The sequenced material came from PBMCs or a T cell subset sorted from them (not recorded which). The CDR3: CASTSNSNQPQHF. DNA for the CDR3: TGTGCCAGCACCAGTAATAGCAATCAGCCCCAGCATTTT.